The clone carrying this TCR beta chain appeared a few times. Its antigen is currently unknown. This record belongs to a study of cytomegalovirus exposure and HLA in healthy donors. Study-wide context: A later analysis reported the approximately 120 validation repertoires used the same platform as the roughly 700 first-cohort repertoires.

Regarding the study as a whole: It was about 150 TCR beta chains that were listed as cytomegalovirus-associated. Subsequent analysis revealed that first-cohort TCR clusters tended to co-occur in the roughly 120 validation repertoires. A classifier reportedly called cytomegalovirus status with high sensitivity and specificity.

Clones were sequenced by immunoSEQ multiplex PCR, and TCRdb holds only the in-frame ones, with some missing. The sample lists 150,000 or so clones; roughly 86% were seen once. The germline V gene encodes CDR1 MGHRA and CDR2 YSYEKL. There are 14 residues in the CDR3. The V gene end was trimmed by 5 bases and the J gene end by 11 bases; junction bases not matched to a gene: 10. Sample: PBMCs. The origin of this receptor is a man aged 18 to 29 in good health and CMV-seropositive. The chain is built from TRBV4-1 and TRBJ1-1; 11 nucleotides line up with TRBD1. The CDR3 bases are TGCGCCAGCAGCAACACCGGGACAGGGGGACGGGCTTTCTTT. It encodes CASSNTGTGGRAFF.